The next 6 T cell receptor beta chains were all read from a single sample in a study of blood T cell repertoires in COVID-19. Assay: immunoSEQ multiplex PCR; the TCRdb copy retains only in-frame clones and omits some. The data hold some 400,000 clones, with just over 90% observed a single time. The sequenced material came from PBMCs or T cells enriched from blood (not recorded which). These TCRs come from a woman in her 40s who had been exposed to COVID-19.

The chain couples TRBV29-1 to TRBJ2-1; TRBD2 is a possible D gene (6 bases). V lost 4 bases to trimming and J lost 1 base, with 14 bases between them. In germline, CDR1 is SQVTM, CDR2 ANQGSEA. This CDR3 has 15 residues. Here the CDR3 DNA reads TGCAGCGTTGGGCGTATCGGGAGATCCTACAATGAGCAGTTCTTC. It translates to CSVGRIGRSYNEQFF.

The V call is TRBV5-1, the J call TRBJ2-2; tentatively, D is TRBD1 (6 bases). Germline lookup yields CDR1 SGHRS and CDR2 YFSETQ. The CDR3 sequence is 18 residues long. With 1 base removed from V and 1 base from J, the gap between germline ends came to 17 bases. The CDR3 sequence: CASSLSEGVQGNTGELFF. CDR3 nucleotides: TGCGCCAGCAGCTTGAGCGAGGGGGTGCAAGGGAACACCGGGGAGCTGTTTTTT. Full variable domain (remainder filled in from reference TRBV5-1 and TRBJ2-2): KAGVTQTPRYLIKTRGQQVTLSCSPISGHRSVSWYQQTPGQGLQFLFEYFSETQRNKGNFPGRFSGRQFSNSRSEMNVSTLELGDSALYLCASSLSEGVQGNTGELFFGEGSRLTVL.

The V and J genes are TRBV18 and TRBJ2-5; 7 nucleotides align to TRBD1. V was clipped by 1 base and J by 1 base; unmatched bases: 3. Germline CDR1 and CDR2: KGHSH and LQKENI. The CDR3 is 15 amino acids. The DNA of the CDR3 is TGTGCCAGCTCACCACGGGACAGACTCCAAGAGACCCAGTACTTC. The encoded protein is CASSPRDRLQETQYF.

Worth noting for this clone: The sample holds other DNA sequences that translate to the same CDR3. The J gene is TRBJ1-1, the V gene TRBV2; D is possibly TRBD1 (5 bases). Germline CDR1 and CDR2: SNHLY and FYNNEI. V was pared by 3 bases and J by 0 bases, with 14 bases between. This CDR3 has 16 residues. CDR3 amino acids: CASSEQGGGLNTEAFF. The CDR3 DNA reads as TGTGCCAGCAGTGAGCAGGGCGGGGGGTTGAACACTGAAGCTTTCTTT.

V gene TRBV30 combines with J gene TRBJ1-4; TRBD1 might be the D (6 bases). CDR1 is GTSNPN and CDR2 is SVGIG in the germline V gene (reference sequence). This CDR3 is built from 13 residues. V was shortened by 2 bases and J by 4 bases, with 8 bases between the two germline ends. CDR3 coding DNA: TGTGCCTGGAGTAGGACAGATAATGAAAAACTGTTTTTT. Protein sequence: CAWSRTDNEKLFF.

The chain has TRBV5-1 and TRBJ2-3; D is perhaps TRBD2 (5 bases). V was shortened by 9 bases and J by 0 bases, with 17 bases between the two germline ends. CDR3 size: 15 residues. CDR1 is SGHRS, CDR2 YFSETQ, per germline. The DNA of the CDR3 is TGCGCCACTAACCAAGCGGCTTCTAGCACAGATACGCAGTATTTT. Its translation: CATNQAASSTDTQYF.